Each of the 32 T cell receptor beta chains below was sequenced from the same sample in a study of T-cell reconstitution after alpha-beta-depleted transplantation in children. Unique molecular identifiers were incorporated when the TCRbeta library was constructed. TCRdb fed the PCR reads into MiXCR, producing one record per CDR3 protein. The sample carries some 590,000 distinct CDR3 sequences, roughly 10% recorded once. Material: PBMCs from the stem cell graft donor, obtained from the stem cell graft. The receptors shown here come from a human donor who donated a stem cell graft to a child with acute myeloid leukemia.

This clonotype was detected a few times. The chain links TRBV14 to TRBJ2-5; D is unclear. CDR3 length: 16 residues. Germline V gene lookup returns CDR1 SGHDN and CDR2 FVKESK. V lost 3 bases to trimming and J lost 1 base, with 15 bases between them. CDR3 amino acids: CASSQNTRTLQETQYF. The CDR3 region has the DNA TGTGCCAGCAGCCAGAACACACGGACCCTCCAAGAGACCCAGTACTTC.

The chain carries TRBV24-1 and TRBJ2-3; the D gene is possibly TRBD1 (6 bases). Germline V gene lookup returns CDR1 KGHDR and CDR2 SFDVKD. CDR3 size: 15 residues. The V end was cut by 4 bases, the J end by 5 bases, with 15 bases between. The chain's CDR3 is CATSDWTASGDTQYF. CDR3 sequence (DNA): TGTGCCACCAGTGACTGGACAGCCAGTGGAGATACGCAGTATTTT.

This clonotype was detected only a few times. This chain connects TRBV9 to TRBJ2-5; D may be TRBD1 or TRBD2 (6 bases each). The CDR3 runs 14 residues. With 3 bases removed from V and 7 bases from J, the gap between germline ends came to 16 bases. Germline assignment: CDR1 SGDLS and CDR2 YYNGEE. The chain's CDR3 is CASSGKGGLWTQYF. The DNA for the CDR3 is TGTGCCAGCAGCGGGAAAGGGGGGCTTTGGACCCAGTACTTC.

This clonotype has more than one count but fewer than ten. This chain joins TRBV28 and TRBJ1-5, with 7 bases fitting TRBD1. V was pared by 7 bases and J by 1 base, with 4 bases of the junction left unmatched. The V gene's germline CDR1 is MDHEN and CDR2 SYDVKM. CDR3 length: 14 residues. The chain's CDR3 is CASIGTESNQPQHF. Written as DNA, the CDR3 is TGTGCCAGCATTGGGACAGAAAGCAATCAGCCCCAGCATTTT.

This clonotype was recorded at least ten times. This chain joins TRBV29-1 and TRBJ2-4; D is perhaps TRBD1 or TRBD2 (5 bases each). The V gene lost 7 bases and the J gene lost 8 bases, with 18 bases spanning the gap. The germline V gene has CDR1 SQVTM and CDR2 ANQGSEA. This CDR3 is built from 13 residues. CDR3 DNA sequence: TGCAGCGCCAGGGACGTCCTCAAGGACATTCAGTACTTC. It translates to CSARDVLKDIQYF.

This clonotype was detected only a few times. The chain links TRBV20-1 to TRBJ1-6; D possibly corresponds to TRBD1 (6 bases). The V end lost 0 bases, the J end lost 7 bases, and 16 bases lay between the germline ends. This CDR3 has 16 amino acids. The germline V gene encodes CDR1 DFQATT and CDR2 SNEGSKA (reference sequence). CDR3 sequence: CSARDSGQGGNSPLHF. CDR3 DNA sequence: TGCAGTGCTAGAGATTCGGGACAAGGGGGGAATTCACCCCTCCACTTT.

The chain joins TRBV3-1 to TRBJ2-7; no definite D call. The germline V and J ends were trimmed by 0 bases and 6 bases, with 6 bases remaining between them. Per the germline V gene, CDR1 is LGHDT and CDR2 is YNNKEL (reference sequence). CDR3 length equals 12 residues. This CDR3 reads CASSQDISEQYF. CDR3 nucleotide sequence: TGTGCCAGCAGCCAAGATATTAGCGAGCAGTACTTC.

In its sample, this clonotype was seen once. The V gene is TRBV30, the J gene TRBJ2-3; possible D gene TRBD2, 7 bases. The germline V gene encodes CDR1 GTSNPN and CDR2 SVGIG (reference sequence). The CDR3 totals 14 residues. The ends were cut back, 5 bases at V and 3 bases at J, with 15 bases in the middle. As DNA, the CDR3 is TGTGCCTGGGACCAGGGGAGGGAAACAGATACGCAGTATTTT. As protein: CAWDQGRETDTQYF.

This clonotype was found a few times. CDR3 residues: CANAGPPEAFF. In nucleotides, the CDR3 is TGTGCTAATGCAGGCCCCCCTGAAGCTTTCTTT. V and J are TRBV7-9 and TRBJ1-1; no reliable D call. CDR3 length: 11 amino acids. CDR1 is SEHNR and CDR2 is FQNEAQ in the germline V gene (reference sequence).

This clonotype has a count of ten or more. The chain joins TRBV29-1 to TRBJ2-2; no clear D gene. Germline V gene lookup returns CDR1 SQVTM and CDR2 ANQGSEA. The V gene lost 3 bases and the J gene lost 5 bases, with 10 bases spanning the gap. There are 13 residues in the CDR3. The CDR3 coding sequence is TGCAGCGTTGAGAGGACCCAAACCGGGGAGCTGTTTTTT. Translated: CSVERTQTGELFF.

This chain uses TRBV11-2 with TRBJ2-3; 8 positions match TRBD2. This CDR3 has 17 residues. Looked up from germline, CDR1 is SGHAT and CDR2 is FQNNGV. V was pared by 2 bases and J by 2 bases, with 9 bases of the junction left unmatched. The CDR3 nucleotides read TGTGCCAGCAGCTTAAGTGAGGCGGGAGGTCACACAGATACGCAGTATTTT. It encodes CASSLSEAGGHTDTQYF. Complete variable domain (other parts from reference TRBV11-2 and TRBJ2-3): EAGVAQSPRYKIIEKRQSVAFWCNPISGHATLYWYQQILGQGPKLLIQFQNNGVVDDSQLPKDRFSAERLKGVDSTLKIQPAKLEDSAVYLCASSLSEAGGHTDTQYFGPGTRLTVL.

In this sample, this clonotype turned up many times. The genes are TRBV28 and TRBJ2-7; D call uncertain. Trimming pared 3 bases from V and 0 bases from J, leaving 9 bases between. Looked up from germline, CDR1 is MDHEN and CDR2 is SYDVKM. This CDR3 comprises 14 residues. CDR3 nucleotide sequence: TGTGCCAGCAGTTTTTACGATAGCTCCTACGAGCAGTACTTC. Translating gives CASSFYDSSYEQYF.

The table lists this clonotype with many counts. The chain carries TRBV3-1 and TRBJ2-1; D may be TRBD2 (6 bases). CDR3 length: 15 residues. Germline assignment: CDR1 LGHDT and CDR2 YNNKEL (reference sequence). V shed 4 bases and J shed 5 bases, with 15 bases lying between them. The CDR3 spells CASSRAGMRDNEQFF. In DNA form, the CDR3 reads TGTGCCAGCAGCCGGGCGGGAATGAGGGACAATGAGCAGTTCTTC.

The chain carries TRBV20-1 and TRBJ1-5, with TRBD1 matching 11 bases. CDR1 and CDR2 (germline): DFQATT, SNEGSKA (reference sequence). This CDR3 contains 15 residues. Trimming removed 0 bases from V and 7 bases from J; junction bases left unmatched: 5. CDR3 coding DNA: TGCAGTGCTAGAGAGGACAGGGGGCTCAGACAGCCCCAGCATTTT. Translation: CSAREDRGLRQPQHF.

This clonotype was recorded a few times. The rearrangement uses TRBV4-2 and TRBJ2-7; 10 bases align to TRBD1. Germline values: CDR1 LGHNA, CDR2 YNFKEQ. The length of the CDR3 is 15 residues. V dropped 5 bases and J dropped 0; count of bases not matched to a gene: 4. The CDR3 region has the DNA TGTGCCAGCAGCACACGGACAGGGGGCTCCTACGAGCAGTACTTC. This translates into CASSTRTGGSYEQYF.

This sequence joins TRBV29-1 and TRBJ2-1; D may be TRBD1 or TRBD2 (5 bases each). This CDR3 comprises 14 residues. V gave up 5 bases and J gave up 7 bases, with 18 bases separating them. CDR1 and CDR2 from the germline V gene are SQVTM and ANQGSEA. In nucleotides, the CDR3 is TGCAGCGTTTACGAGGGCAGGGTAGGGAATGAGCAGTTCTTC. Its translation is CSVYEGRVGNEQFF.

This clonotype was seen a handful of times. The chain employs TRBV4-3 and TRBJ2-7; weak D call: TRBD2 (6 bases). This CDR3 is built from 16 residues. V lost 0 bases and J 0 bases, leaving 12 bases between the germline ends. Germline values: CDR1 LGHNA, CDR2 YSLEER. CDR3 loop: CASSQDRAGNSYEQYF. The CDR3 DNA follows: TGCGCCAGCAGCCAAGATAGGGCGGGAAACTCCTACGAGCAGTACTTC.

This clonotype has only a few counts. The chain has TRBV6-2 or TRBV6-3 and TRBJ2-7, with 7 bases that match TRBD1. Germline values: CDR1 MNHEY, CDR2 SVGEGT. J gave up 2 bases and V 7 bases, and 5 bases lay outside the gene matches. CDR3 length: 13 residues. For the CDR3, the DNA is TGTGCCAGCACTCGGGACAGCGCCTACGAGCAGTACTTC. The encoded protein is CASTRDSAYEQYF.

This clonotype turned up a few times. V usage is TRBV19 and J usage is TRBJ2-1; weak D call: TRBD2 (6 bases). In germline, CDR1 is LNHDA, CDR2 SQIVND (reference sequence). The CDR3 consists of 15 residues. V shed 5 bases and J shed 3 bases, with 14 bases lying between them. As DNA, the CDR3 is TGTGCCAGTAGTGGCGTTCCGGGGGACTACAATGAGCAGTTCTTC. Translated: CASSGVPGDYNEQFF.

This clonotype was recorded a few times. This sequence joins TRBV28 and TRBJ1-2, with D perhaps TRBD1 (6 bases). Germline CDR1 reads MDHEN; CDR2 reads SYDVKM. Trimming stripped 6 bases from V and 2 bases from J, with 13 bases between. This CDR3 comprises 14 residues. CDR3 sequence reads: CASSTLGGNYGYTF. In DNA form, the CDR3 reads TGTGCCAGCAGCACCCTAGGGGGGAACTATGGCTACACCTTC.

The chain is built from TRBV6-2 or TRBV6-3 and TRBJ2-5; D is ambiguous. V lost 0 bases and J lost 7, with 24 bases in between. Germline values: CDR1 MNHEY, CDR2 SVGEGT. The CDR3 contains 18 residues. In DNA form, the CDR3 reads TGTGCCAGCAGTTACTCGACGAAACGGAGTTTAATCATTGGGACCCAGTACTTC. It is translated as CASSYSTKRSLIIGTQYF.

The CDR3 here is CASSLHTENTEAFF. CDR3 nucleotide sequence: TGTGCCAGCAGTCTCCACACAGAGAACACTGAAGCTTTCTTT. This chain links TRBV2 with TRBJ1-1; D unresolved. The germline CDR1 and CDR2 sequences are SNHLY and FYNNEI. V was cut by 5 bases and J by 1 base, with 11 bases left in between. The CDR3 has 14 residues.

There are many counts of this clonotype. The rearrangement uses TRBV20-1 and TRBJ2-1; D is undetermined. V lost 0 bases and J 14 bases, leaving 11 bases between the germline ends. Germline lookup yields CDR1 DFQATT and CDR2 SNEGSKA (reference sequence). The CDR3 spans 11 residues. CDR3 nucleotide sequence: TGCAGTGCTAGAGACCTTGGAGAGGAGTTCTTC. It is translated as CSARDLGEEFF.

This clonotype was observed a handful of times. The chain joins TRBV28 to TRBJ2-2; possible D gene TRBD1, 6 bases. Trimming stripped 3 bases from V and 6 bases from J, with 20 bases between. This CDR3 is built from 17 residues. The germline V gene has CDR1 MDHEN and CDR2 SYDVKM. The CDR3 loop reads CASSLKLGRGIAGELFF. The CDR3 region has the DNA TGTGCCAGCAGTTTGAAATTGGGCAGGGGCATAGCCGGGGAGCTGTTTTTT.

The table lists this clonotype with a few counts. The chain is built from TRBV27 and TRBJ2-3; TRBD2 matches at 11 bases. The germline CDR1 and CDR2 sequences are MNHEY and SMNVEV (reference sequence). This CDR3 has 20 residues. V gave up 5 bases and J gave up 0 bases; unmatched junction bases: 16. The CDR3: CASSPLPGTSGPHSTDTQYF. The CDR3 DNA reads as TGTGCCAGCAGTCCGCTCCCCGGGACTAGCGGACCTCACAGCACAGATACGCAGTATTTT.

This clonotype was seen once. The gene calls are TRBV15 and TRBJ2-7; maybe TRBD2 (6 bases). Trimming took 3 bases from V and 1 from J, leaving 16 bases between them. The CDR3 contains 16 residues. The germline CDR1 and CDR2 sequences are LNHNV and YYDKDF (reference sequence). The CDR3 DNA reads as TGTGCCACCAGCAGGGTGTCCGGGGCGGGGTCCTACGAGCAGTACTTC. It is translated as CATSRVSGAGSYEQYF.

V usage is TRBV7-9 and J usage is TRBJ1-5; tentative D call: TRBD1 (6 bases). The CDR3 is made up of 14 amino acids. V gave up 5 bases and J gave up 0 bases, with 8 bases separating them. Germline V CDR1 and CDR2: SEHNR, FQNEAQ (reference sequence). DNA for the CDR3: TGTGCCAGCAGCCGCAGGGGTAGCAATCAGCCCCAGCATTTT. It encodes CASSRRGSNQPQHF.

This clonotype appeared a few times. The rearrangement uses TRBV28 and TRBJ2-1, with D possibly matching TRBD2 (6 bases). Germline lookup yields CDR1 MDHEN and CDR2 SYDVKM. The CDR3 has 15 residues. V was pared by 5 bases and J by 4 bases, with 15 bases between. The CDR3 sequence is CASSRRLRGYNEQFF. In DNA form, the CDR3 reads TGTGCCAGCAGTCGGAGACTACGGGGGTACAATGAGCAGTTCTTC. The full variable domain, completed using reference TRBV28 and TRBJ2-1, is DVKVTQSSRYLVKRTGEKVFLECVQDMDHENMFWYRQDPGLGLRLIYFSYDVKMKEKGDIPEGYSVSREKKERFSLILESASTNQTSMYLCASSRRLRGYNEQFFGPGTRLTVL.

This clonotype was detected many times. The chain combines TRBV7-9 with TRBJ1-2; 9 bases match TRBD1. The J segment lost 3 bases and the V segment lost 6 bases, leaving 8 bases of the junction unmatched. Per the germline V gene, CDR1 is SEHNR and CDR2 is FQNEAQ (reference sequence). This CDR3 has 15 residues. The CDR3 sequence is CASSLTGGRYYGYTF. DNA for the CDR3: TGTGCCAGCAGTTTGACAGGGGGGCGATACTATGGCTACACCTTC.

There are a few counts of this clonotype. The rearrangement links TRBV20-1 to TRBJ2-1, with D uncertain. This CDR3 is built from 13 residues. The V and J ends lost 1 base and 2 bases respectively, with 6 bases between them. From germline, CDR1 is DFQATT and CDR2 SNEGSKA (reference sequence). The CDR3 coding sequence is TGCAGTGCTAGAGGGAGAACCTACAATGAGCAGTTCTTC. Translating it yields CSARGRTYNEQFF.

This clonotype was recorded many times. The J gene is TRBJ2-7, the V gene TRBV25-1, with D maybe TRBD2 (6 bases). The germline V gene encodes CDR1 MGHDK and CDR2 SYGVNS. The CDR3 length is 14 residues. The V end was cut by 4 bases, the J end by 2 bases, with 12 bases between. The CDR3 DNA follows: TGTGCCAGCAGTGGGGGAGGCAGACCCTACGAGCAGTACTTC. Residues: CASSGGGRPYEQYF.

This clonotype was counted ten times or more. This chain uses TRBV20-1 with TRBJ2-1, with TRBD1 matching 11 bases. CDR1 DFQATT and CDR2 SNEGSKA come from the germline V gene (reference sequence). V was clipped by 3 bases and J by 6 bases; unmatched bases: 7. The CDR3 length is 15 residues. The CDR3 here is CSASAPGQGVNEQFF. The CDR3 DNA reads as TGCAGTGCTAGTGCCCCGGGACAGGGGGTCAATGAGCAGTTCTTC.